The T cell receptor beta chain described here comes from a study of OX40 agonist ivuxolimab in advanced cancers. In the study overall: Ivuxolimab was an agonistic, fully human IgG2 monoclonal antibody directed against OX40 (CD134), a costimulatory receptor. Partial responses occurred in three dose-escalation patients, of whom one had hepatocellular carcinoma and two had cutaneous melanoma. Intravenous ivuxolimab was administered to patients every 2 weeks at six dose levels: 0.01, 0.1, 0.3, 1.5, 3 and 10 mg/kg. A male proportion of roughly 85% and a mean age of 60 years, ranging from roughly 20 to 80, were recorded for the dose-escalation cohort. Peripheral TCRbeta sequencing aimed to test whether ivuxolimab altered TCR sequence diversity and caused clonal T-cell expansion. Prior anti-PD-1, anti-PD-L1 or anti-CTLA-4 therapy was permitted, and about two fifths of dose-escalation patients had received checkpoint inhibitors. Of the 50 to 55 patients in dose escalation, around 19 had hepatocellular carcinoma, around 15 had melanoma, 9 had renal cell carcinoma and 9 had head and neck cancer. The paper covers the monotherapy dose-escalation part of the phase I ivuxolimab trial, which included N of about 50 patients. Summary of the overall study and its limitations: Low levels of normalized T-cell clonal expansion were also seen in some patients who did not respond. After ivuxolimab, more expanded clones were found on average in CD8+ T cells than in CD4+ T cells. The antigen specificity of the clonally expanded peripheral T cells was not determined. At doses of 0.1 to 3.0 mg/kg, clonal expansion of both CD4+ and CD8+ blood T cells was observed from baseline to week 6. In the 0.1-3.0 mg/kg groups, partial responders were among the patients with the lowest normalized peripheral clonal expansion, particularly in CD8+ T cells.

As for this clone: Its cognate antigen has yet to be identified. Per-base qualities were not stored, and no clone one base away is much larger.

Patients with autoimmune disease history or receiving systemic immunosuppression were excluded from the trial. Peripheral blood for TCR sequencing was drawn from every dose cohort at baseline, at cycle 4 day 1 and at cycle 7 day 1. The samples were drawn from a first-in-human, open-label, multicenter phase I dose-escalation trial of ivuxolimab. Adults with locally advanced or metastatic head and neck squamous cell, hepatocellular, melanoma or renal cell carcinoma were enrolled in the trial. CD4+ and CD8+ T cells were sorted separately from peripheral blood before TCR sequencing. V is reduced by 9 bases and J by 4 bases, leaving a spacing of 15 bases between them. According to the germline V gene (reference sequence), CDR1 reads LNHDA and CDR2 reads SQIVND. Inclusive of the bounding cysteine and phenylalanine, the CDR3 is 13 residues long. Only the CDR3 DNA is retained, 39 bases long and in frame from the first base.

To sequence the TCRbeta CDR3 region, genomic DNA was isolated from the sorted cells. TCRbeta CDR3 regions were sequenced using the immunoSEQ Assay. TCRdb holds this immuneACCESS table with in-frame rearrangements only. Some clones are missing; in checked studies, unresolved V genes explain under half, and the rest has no known cause. The sample yields 55,000 to 65,000 clones; about 90% were counted once. The ten largest clones take up roughly 13% of the sample. The sequence was collected from an adult with an advanced solid tumor such as melanoma, head and neck, liver or kidney cancer. Source: CD4+ or CD8+ T cells sorted from blood, taken in a trial of the OX40 agonist ivuxolimab. The chain is made from TRBV19 and TRBJ1-1; D gene: possibly TRBD1, on 5 matching bases. The DNA is as follows: TGTGCCAGCGGACAAGCCTTGGGCACTGAAGCTTTCTTT. This translates into CASGQALGTEAFF.